This T cell receptor (beta chain) was observed in a study of blood T cell repertoires in COVID-19. The wider study: COVID-19 samples collected from the United States, Italy and Spain covered acute and convalescent phases. Sources were T cells, B-cell-depleted T cells, or PBMCs; the material itself was cDNA or gDNA.

Original processing methods: Reference gene primer amplification gave nucleated cell count estimates. Assay: immunoSEQ multiplex PCR; the TCRdb copy retains only in-frame clones and omits some. That table gives V, J and clone size, and the DNA gave D and trimming. The sample records some 260,000 clones, about nine tenths being singletons. This clone has a single count. The CDR3 runs to 15 residues. V dropped 6 bases and J dropped 5; count of bases not matched to a gene: 8. Germline CDR1 reads LNHDA; CDR2 reads SQIVND (reference sequence). Clinical history reported by participants formed the basis on which cohorts were assigned.

Input material: PBMCs or T cells enriched from blood (not recorded which). The chain combines TRBV19 with TRBJ1-2, with 11 bases aligning to TRBD1. The TCR was taken from a woman younger than 35 who had recovered from COVID-19. The CDR3 is CASRIGQGASYGYTF. CDR3 DNA sequence: TGTGCCAGTAGGATCGGACAGGGGGCGAGTTATGGCTACACCTTC.